A single sample is the source of the 18 T cell receptor beta chains below, sequenced in a study of T-cell reconstitution after alpha-beta-depleted transplantation in children. Molecular barcoding with unique molecular identifiers was used for the TCRbeta library. TCRdb reanalysed the PCR reads using MiXCR and keeps one entry per CDR3 protein. There are around 78,000 distinct CDR3 sequences in the sample; about 14% occur only once, and 25% to 35% lies in the top ten. Sample: PBMCs, mostly from graft donor cells, taken 180 days after TCRalphabeta/CD19-depleted stem cell transplant. These receptors originate from a male patient aged 2-15 years who had a stem cell transplant for acute lymphoblastic leukemia, so the T cells may come from the graft donor.

This chain joins TRBV7-2 and TRBJ2-4; D is uncertain. Germline loops: CDR1 SGHTA, CDR2 FQGNSA. Deletions cut 2 bases from V and 1 base from J, with 12 bases between. This CDR3 region has 16 residues. The CDR3 region has the DNA TGTGCCAGCAGCTTAAGTTCTAGAACGGCCAAAAACATTCAGTACTTC. As protein: CASSLSSRTAKNIQYF.

This clonotype has only a few counts. CDR3 coding DNA: TGCAGTGCTACCTTTAGCGGGAGCCCTTACAATGAGCAGTTCTTC. Residues: CSATFSGSPYNEQFF. The J gene is TRBJ2-1, the V gene TRBV20-1, with TRBD2 matching 9 bases. The CDR3 runs to 15 residues. Germline lookup yields CDR1 DFQATT and CDR2 SNEGSKA (reference sequence). J was trimmed by 4 bases and V by 4 bases; bases with no gene match: 8.

This clonotype came up a few times. This chain uses TRBV7-2 with TRBJ1-3, with 8 bases that match TRBD1. Germline V lookup: CDR1 SGHTA, CDR2 FQGNSA. The length of the CDR3 is 15 residues. V lost 3 bases and J lost 4; bases outside the gene matches: 5. For the CDR3, the DNA is TGTGCCAGCAGCTTTATGGACAGGGTCGGAAACACCATATATTTT. Encoded protein: CASSFMDRVGNTIYF.

The rearrangement joins TRBV18 to TRBJ1-1; 7 positions agree with TRBD1. This CDR3 region has 17 residues. Losses at the gene ends were 3 bases for V and 2 bases for J; bases not matched to a gene: 12. CDR1 and CDR2 from the germline V gene are KGHSH and LQKENI. CDR3 sequence: CASSPALYRGVNTEAFF. The CDR3, as DNA: TGTGCCAGCTCACCTGCCTTGTACAGGGGAGTCAACACTGAAGCTTTCTTT. The full variable domain, in which reference TRBV18 and TRBJ1-1 provide the parts outside the CDR3, is NAGVMQNPRHLVRRRGQEARLRCSPMKGHSHVYWYRQLPEEGLKFMVYLQKENIIDESGMPKERFSAEFPKEGPSILRIQQVVRGDSAAYFCASSPALYRGVNTEAFFGQGTRLTVV.

In its sample, this clonotype was seen a few times. The chain joins TRBV11-2 to TRBJ2-5; D is uncertain. V shed 9 bases and J shed 4 bases, with 15 bases lying between them. The CDR3 is 13 residues long. CDR1 and CDR2 (germline): SGHAT, FQNNGV. The CDR3 DNA reads TGTGCCAGTACCGGGTCCCGGATAGAGACCCAGTACTTC. Its translation is CASTGSRIETQYF.

This clonotype turned up a few times. The V gene is TRBV4-3, the J gene TRBJ2-3; 8 nucleotides match TRBD2. Germline V lookup: CDR1 LGHNA, CDR2 YSLEER. CDR3 length equals 13 residues. With 0 bases clipped from V and 14 bases from J, the junction kept 7 bases outside the gene matches. DNA of the CDR3: TGCGCCAGCAGCCAAGATAGGAGCGGGAGCTTGTATTTT. It codes for CASSQDRSGSLYF.

V gene TRBV5-1 combines with J gene TRBJ2-5; weak D call: TRBD1 (6 bases). The CDR3 is 11 residues long. Deletions cut 6 bases from V and 5 bases from J, with 8 bases between. CDR1 SGHRS and CDR2 YFSETQ come from the germline V gene. The CDR3 here is CASKQGETQYF. CDR3 DNA sequence: TGCGCCAGCAAACAGGGCGAGACCCAGTACTTC.

The rearrangement links TRBV29-1 to TRBJ2-2; D is unresolved. V lost 4 bases and J 10 bases, leaving 10 bases between the germline ends. The CDR3 consists of 11 residues. Germline CDR1 and CDR2: SQVTM and ANQGSEA. The chain's CDR3 is CSVGRRTELFF. The CDR3 nucleotides read TGCAGCGTTGGCAGAAGAACGGAGCTGTTTTTT.

This clonotype was seen a few times. The V call is TRBV6-2 or TRBV6-3, the J call TRBJ2-1, with D possibly TRBD1 on 5 matching bases. There are 14 residues in the CDR3. The V gene lost 8 bases and the J gene lost 0 bases, with 11 bases spanning the gap. CDR1 is MNHEY and CDR2 is SVGEGT in the germline V gene. CDR3 region: CASLGVSSYNEQFF. For the CDR3, the DNA is TGTGCCAGCCTAGGGGTTAGCTCCTACAATGAGCAGTTCTTC.

This clonotype appeared a few times. This chain links TRBV9 with TRBJ2-1; tentatively, D is TRBD1 or TRBD2 (5 bases each). Trimming took off 4 bases at V and 0 bases at J, with 14 bases between the two ends. Per germline, CDR1 SGDLS and CDR2 YYNGEE. The CDR3 extends over 16 amino acids. DNA of the CDR3: TGTGCCAGCAGCCCCTGGGACCTGGGCTCCTACAATGAGCAGTTCTTC. Its protein is CASSPWDLGSYNEQFF.

This clonotype was seen just once. The rearrangement uses TRBV27 and TRBJ2-7, with D perhaps being TRBD1 or TRBD2 (5 bases each). The CDR3 loop spans 14 amino acids. Trimming took 4 bases from V and 5 from J, leaving 15 bases between them. Germline lookup yields CDR1 MNHEY and CDR2 SMNVEV (reference sequence). Written as DNA, the CDR3 is TGTGCCAGCAGTTCTGGGACGGGGCCCCACGAGCAGTACTTC. It specifies CASSSGTGPHEQYF.

The rearrangement uses TRBV2 and TRBJ2-5; perhaps TRBD1 as D (6 bases). Trimming removed 5 bases at V and 4 bases at J, with 14 bases between. Germline CDR1 SNHLY, CDR2 FYNNEI. The length of the CDR3 is 14 residues. The CDR3 DNA is TGTGCCAGCAGTCCAGGGGTTCTGGGAGAGACCCAGTACTTC. It is translated as CASSPGVLGETQYF.

The gene calls are TRBV5-1 and TRBJ2-7; D call uncertain. This CDR3 is built from 14 residues. V lost 0 bases and J lost 0, with 7 bases in between. In germline, CDR1 is SGHRS, CDR2 YFSETQ. The DNA for the CDR3 is TGCGCCAGCAGCTTGGCGCTGCTCTCCTACGAGCAGTACTTC. Residues: CASSLALLSYEQYF.

This clonotype was seen ten or more times. This chain uses TRBV7-8 with TRBJ2-1; tentatively, D is TRBD1 or TRBD2 (5 bases each). V lost 2 bases and J 0 bases, leaving 8 bases between the germline ends. In germline, CDR1 is SGHVS, CDR2 FQNEAQ. The CDR3 consists of 15 residues. CDR3 DNA sequence: TGTGCCAGCAGCTTATGGGGGAACTCCTACAATGAGCAGTTCTTC. Translating gives CASSLWGNSYNEQFF.

V gene TRBV29-1 combines with J gene TRBJ2-2, with a weak D call TRBD1 (5 bases). Germline V CDR1 and CDR2: SQVTM, ANQGSEA. CDR3 length equals 14 residues. The V and J ends lost 4 bases and 5 bases respectively, with 14 bases between them. The CDR3 is CSVAYTGRTGELFF. The CDR3 nucleotides are TGCAGCGTTGCGTACACAGGTCGGACCGGGGAGCTGTTTTTT.

This chain connects TRBV24-1 to TRBJ2-1; 7 bases map to TRBD2. Germline lookup yields CDR1 KGHDR and CDR2 SFDVKD. The CDR3 sequence is 16 residues long. The V and J ends lost 3 bases and 6 bases, in that order; junction bases with no gene match: 10. CDR3 bases: TGTGCCACCAGTGATCGCCGGGGGGACCGTAGCAATGAGCAGTTCTTC. The encoded protein is CATSDRRGDRSNEQFF.

A word on this clonotype: The germline gene is not matched at one end of the junction; a read error may be the cause. The V call is TRBV27, the J call TRBJ1-5; D is possibly TRBD1 (6 bases). In germline, CDR1 is MNHEY, CDR2 SMNVEV (reference sequence). CDR3 length equals 15 residues. DNA of the CDR3: TGTGCCAGCAGTCTAGGGGGATTTAGCAATCAGCCCAAGCATTTT. Amino acids: CASSLGGFSNQPKHF.

In its sample, this clonotype was seen a few times. This sequence joins TRBV27 and TRBJ2-3; D is unresolved. The CDR3 sequence is 16 residues long. V lost 5 bases to trimming and J lost 1 base, with 16 bases between them. Germline values: CDR1 MNHEY, CDR2 SMNVEV (reference sequence). CDR3 loop: CASSPPEISGTDTQYF. CDR3 nucleotide sequence: TGTGCCAGCAGTCCACCGGAGATTTCAGGCACAGATACGCAGTATTTT.